This TCR beta chain was identified during a study of immune characterization of retroperitoneal liposarcoma. Concerning this clonotype: This sequence may be a read error, since a much larger clone differs from it by one base.

CDR1 and CDR2 from the germline V gene are MNHEY and SVGEGT. This CDR3 is built from 16 residues. TCRdb analysed the PCR reads with MiXCR anew, one entry per CDR3 protein. The table records more than 10,000 distinct CDR3 sequences, approximately 50% of them present only once. The TCR sequence derives from a female donor with retroperitoneal liposarcoma. The rearrangement uses TRBV6-2 or TRBV6-3 and TRBJ2-1, with TRBD2 matching over 8 bases. Source material: tumor tissue. The CDR3: CASSEKIREGGNEQLF. CDR3 nucleotide sequence: TGTGCCAGCAGTGAAAAAATCCGGGAGGGGGGCAATGAGCAGCTCTTC.